This paragraph covers one TCR beta chain sequence. Its specificity is not known. The sample originates from a study of cytomegalovirus exposure and HLA in healthy donors. The study ran its PCR with 60 Vbeta and 13 Jbeta primers. The assay was immunoSEQ multiplex PCR, and TCRdb's table has in-frame clones only and misses some. The sample records around 100,000 clones, over 65% being singletons. Overall study findings and caveats: The authors later found HLA-associated TCR beta chains more clonally expanded than equally common others. Accurate prediction of most subjects' HLA-A and HLA-B alleles from TCR beta sequences was reported.

Sequencing input: PBMCs. The sequence was collected from a man between 35 and 55 years old in good health and CMV-seronegative.

The CDR3 bases are TGTGCCTCCCAGCCGGGGGGTGAAAAACTGTTTTTT. Translation gives CASQPGGEKLFF. J is TRBJ1-4 and V is TRBV25-1; D perhaps matches TRBD1 (5 bases). The germline V and J ends were trimmed by 11 bases and 7 bases, with 14 bases remaining between them. The CDR3 runs to 12 residues. Germline loops: CDR1 MGHDK, CDR2 SYGVNS.